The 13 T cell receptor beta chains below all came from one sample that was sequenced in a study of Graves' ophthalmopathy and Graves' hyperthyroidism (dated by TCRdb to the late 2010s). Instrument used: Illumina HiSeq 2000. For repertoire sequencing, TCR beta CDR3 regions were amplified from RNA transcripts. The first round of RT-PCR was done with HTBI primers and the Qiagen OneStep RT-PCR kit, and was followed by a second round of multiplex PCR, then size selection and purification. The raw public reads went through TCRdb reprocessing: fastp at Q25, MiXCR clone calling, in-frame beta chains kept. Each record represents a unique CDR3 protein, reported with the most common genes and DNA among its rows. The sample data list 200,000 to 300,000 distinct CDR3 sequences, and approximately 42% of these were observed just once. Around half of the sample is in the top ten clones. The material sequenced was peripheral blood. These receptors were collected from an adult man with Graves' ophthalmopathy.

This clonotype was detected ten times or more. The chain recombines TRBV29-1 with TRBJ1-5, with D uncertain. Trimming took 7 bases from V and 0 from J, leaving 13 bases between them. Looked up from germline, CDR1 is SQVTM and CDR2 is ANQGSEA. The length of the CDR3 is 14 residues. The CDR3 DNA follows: TGCAGCGCCACGGCTGGGAATAGCAATCAGCCCCAGCATTTT. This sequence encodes CSATAGNSNQPQHF.

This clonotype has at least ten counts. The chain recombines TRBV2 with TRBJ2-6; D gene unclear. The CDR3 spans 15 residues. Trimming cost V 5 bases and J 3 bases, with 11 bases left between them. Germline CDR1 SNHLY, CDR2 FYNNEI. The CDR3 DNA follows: TGTGCCAGCAGTTTCATCCACGGTGGGGCCAACGTCCTGACTTTC. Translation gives CASSFIHGGANVLTF.

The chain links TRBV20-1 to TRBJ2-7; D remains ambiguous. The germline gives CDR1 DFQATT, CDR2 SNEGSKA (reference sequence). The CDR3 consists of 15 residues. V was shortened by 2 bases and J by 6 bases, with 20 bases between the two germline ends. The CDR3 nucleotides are TGCAGTGCTAGAAAACCGGGTCCCGTCACCTGCGAGCAGTACTTC. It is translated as CSARKPGPVTCEQYF.

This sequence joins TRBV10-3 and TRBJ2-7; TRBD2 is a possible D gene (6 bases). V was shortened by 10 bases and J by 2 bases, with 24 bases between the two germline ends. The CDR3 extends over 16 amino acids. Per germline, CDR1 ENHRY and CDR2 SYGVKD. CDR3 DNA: TGTGCCAGCAGCTCCGACCGGGACTCGCGACCCTACGAGCAGTACTTC. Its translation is CASSSDRDSRPYEQYF.

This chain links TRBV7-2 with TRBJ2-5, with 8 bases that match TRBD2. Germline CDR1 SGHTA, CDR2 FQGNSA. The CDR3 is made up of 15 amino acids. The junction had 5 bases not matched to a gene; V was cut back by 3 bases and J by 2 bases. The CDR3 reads CASSFAPSGQETQYF. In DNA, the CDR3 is TGTGCCAGCAGCTTTGCCCCTAGCGGGCAAGAGACCCAGTACTTC.

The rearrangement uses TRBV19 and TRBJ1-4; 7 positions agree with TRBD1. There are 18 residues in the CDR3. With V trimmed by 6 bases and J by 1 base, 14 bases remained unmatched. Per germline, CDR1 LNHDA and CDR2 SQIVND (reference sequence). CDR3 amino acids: CASSPTGNTRETNEKLFF. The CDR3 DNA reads TGTGCCAGTAGCCCGACAGGGAATACTCGGGAAACTAATGAAAAACTGTTTTTT.

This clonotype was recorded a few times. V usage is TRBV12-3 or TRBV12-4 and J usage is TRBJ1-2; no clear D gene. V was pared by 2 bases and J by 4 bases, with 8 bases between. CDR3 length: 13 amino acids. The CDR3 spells CASSLNSGYGYTF. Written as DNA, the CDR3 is TGTGCCAGCAGTTTAAACTCGGGCTATGGCTACACCTTC.

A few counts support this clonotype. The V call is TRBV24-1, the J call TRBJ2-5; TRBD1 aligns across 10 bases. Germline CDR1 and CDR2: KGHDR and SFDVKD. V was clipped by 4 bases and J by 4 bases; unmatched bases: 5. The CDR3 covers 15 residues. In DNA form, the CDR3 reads TGTGCCACCAGTGACTTGACAGGGGGCTCAGAGACCCAGTACTTC. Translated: CATSDLTGGSETQYF.

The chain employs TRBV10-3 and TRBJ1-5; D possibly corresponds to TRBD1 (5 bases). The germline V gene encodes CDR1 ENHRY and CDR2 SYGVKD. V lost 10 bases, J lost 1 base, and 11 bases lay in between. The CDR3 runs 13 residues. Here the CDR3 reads CASLRDSNQPQHF. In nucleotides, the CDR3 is TGTGCCAGCCTGCGGGACAGCAATCAGCCCCAGCATTTT.

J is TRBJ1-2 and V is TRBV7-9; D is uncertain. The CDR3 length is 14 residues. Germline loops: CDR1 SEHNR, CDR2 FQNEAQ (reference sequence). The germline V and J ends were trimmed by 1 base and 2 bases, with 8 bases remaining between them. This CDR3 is CASSLGVGNYGYTF. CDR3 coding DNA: TGTGCCAGCAGCTTAGGAGTAGGCAACTATGGCTACACCTTC.

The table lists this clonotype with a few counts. CDR3 nucleotide sequence: TGTGCCAGCCGGGACAGGCAAGAGACCCAGTACTTC. It translates to CASRDRQETQYF. V and J are TRBV19 and TRBJ2-5, with TRBD1 matching over 8 bases. Germline lookup yields CDR1 LNHDA and CDR2 SQIVND (reference sequence). This CDR3 comprises 12 residues. V was pared by 9 bases and J by 2 bases, with 2 bases of the junction left unmatched. The variable domain in full, with the rest retrieved from reference TRBV19 and TRBJ2-5, is DGGITQSPKYLFRKEGQNVTLSCEQNLNHDAMYWYRQDPGQGLRLIYYSQIVNDFQKGDIAEGYSVSREKKESFPLTVTSAQKNPTAFYLCASRDRQETQYFGPGTRLLVL.

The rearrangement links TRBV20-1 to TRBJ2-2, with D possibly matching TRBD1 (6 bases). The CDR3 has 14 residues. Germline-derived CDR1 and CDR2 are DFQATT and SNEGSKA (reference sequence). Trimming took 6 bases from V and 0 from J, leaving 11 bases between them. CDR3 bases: TGCAGTGCACTACAGGGACCGAACACCGGGGAGCTGTTTTTT. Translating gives CSALQGPNTGELFF.

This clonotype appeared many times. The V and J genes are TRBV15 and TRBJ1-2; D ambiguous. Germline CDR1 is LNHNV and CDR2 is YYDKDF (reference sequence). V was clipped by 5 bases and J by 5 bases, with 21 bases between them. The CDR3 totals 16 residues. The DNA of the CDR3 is TGTGCCACCAGCGGACTGAAGGTTGCGGGGTCTTATGGCTACACCTTC. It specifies CATSGLKVAGSYGYTF.